This is a list of T cell receptor beta chains from one sample in a study of shared clonotypes between healthy human individuals. TCRdb keeps only in-frame clones here, not all; method: immunoSEQ multiplex PCR. The sample includes roughly 530,000 clones, about 96% of them seen just once. The sample comprised naive CD4+ T cells sorted from blood. These receptors all come from a woman aged 25-40 years in good health. The CDR3 runs from the conserved cysteine through the conserved F or W. D genes are given only for firm matches. Part of the rows lack a size; the others show once, few, many or a class for expanded clones.

abundance | j_gene | d_gene | v_gene | CDR3nt | CDR3aa
- | TRBJ2-7 | TRBD2 | TRBV28 | TGTGCCAGCAGTTTTAGCGGGGAGCAGTACTTC | CASSFSGEQYF
- | TRBJ2-5 | TRBD2 | TRBV2 | TGTGCCAGCCGGGGGGAAGAGACCCAGTACTTC | CASRGEETQYF
once | TRBJ2-5 | - | TRBV6-1 | TGTGCCAGCAGTGTTACAGCTCTGCAGGAGACCCAGTACTTC | CASSVTALQETQYF
- | TRBJ1-2 | TRBD1 | TRBV7-9 | TGTGCCAGCAGCGACTACCGGGACAGGTTATATGGCTACACCTTC | CASSDYRDRLYGYTF
- | TRBJ2-2 | - | TRBV7-2 | TGTGCCAGCAGCCCTAACAACGGGGAGCTGTTTTTT | CASSPNNGELFF
- | TRBJ2-6 | - | TRBV19 | TGTGCCAGTAGTTATACATCCGACTCTGGGGCCAACGTCCTGACTTTC | CASSYTSDSGANVLTF
- | TRBJ1-3 | - | TRBV15 | TGTGCCACCAGCAGAGATAGGACTGCTGGAAACACCATATATTTT | CATSRDRTAGNTIYF
- | TRBJ2-3 | TRBD1 | TRBV11-3 | TGTGCCAGCAGCACACGACAGGGGAATCGAGATACGCAGTATTTT | CASSTRQGNRDTQYF
once | TRBJ2-7 | TRBD2 | TRBV7-9 | TGTGCCAGCAGCTCGAACGAGGGACTAGCGGTCCCCTACGAGCAGTACTTC | CASSSNEGLAVPYEQYF
once | TRBJ2-4 | - | TRBV5-1 | TGCGCCAGCAGCCACGGAGGGGACAAAAACATTCAGTACTTC | CASSHGGDKNIQYF
- | TRBJ2-7 | - | TRBV7-9 | TGTGCCAGCCGTATAGGGTACGAGCAGTACTTC | CASRIGYEQYF
- | TRBJ2-7 | TRBD2 | TRBV2 | TGTGCCAGCAGTGAACCTAGCGGGAGGTACGAGCAGTACTTC | CASSEPSGRYEQYF
- | TRBJ1-5 | - | TRBV28 | TGTGCCAGCAGTCCCACGGTTGGGTTCTATCAGCCCCAGCATTTT | CASSPTVGFYQPQHF
- | TRBJ1-5 | TRBD1 | TRBV19 | TGTGCCAGTAGCATAACAGGGGGCGGCCTTCGGCCCCAGCATTTT | CASSITGGGLRPQHF
- | TRBJ2-7 | - | TRBV4-1 | TGCGCCAGCAGCCATGCGGGCGTAGACTCCTACGAGCAGTACTTC | CASSHAGVDSYEQYF
- | TRBJ2-7 | TRBD2 | TRBV19 | TGTGCCAGTAACCTAGCGGGAGCGCCGCAGTACTTC | CASNLAGAPQYF
- | TRBJ1-2 | - | TRBV27 | TGTGCCAGCAGTTTACGAGGATATGGCTACACCTTC | CASSLRGYGYTF
- | TRBJ1-5 | TRBD1 | TRBV15 | TGTGCCACCAGCATCCCCGGGACAGGGCGCAATCAGCCCCAGCATTTT | CATSIPGTGRNQPQHF
- | TRBJ2-3 | - | TRBV7-9 | TGTGCCAGCAGCTTGGGTTTCGGCACAGATACGCAGTATTTT | CASSLGFGTDTQYF
- | TRBJ2-1 | TRBD2 | TRBV5-1 | TGCGCCAGCGGGAGGACTAGCGGAGGGGGATGGGGTGAGCAGTTCTTC | CASGRTSGGGWGEQFF
- | TRBJ2-7 | - | TRBV7-8 | TGTGCCAGCAGCTTAAGTCCCAGTGGGGGCGAGCAGTACTTC | CASSLSPSGGEQYF
- | TRBJ2-7 | TRBD2 | TRBV28 | TGTGCCATCCAAGCGGGGCACTCCTACGAGCAGTACTTC | CAIQAGHSYEQYF
- | TRBJ1-2 | TRBD1 | TRBV5-1 | TGCGCCAGCAGCGAGGACAGGGCTGATGGCTACACCTTC | CASSEDRADGYTF
few | TRBJ2-2 | - | TRBV6-1 | TGTGCCAGCAGCTCGAACACCGGGGAGCTGTTTTTT | CASSSNTGELFF
- | TRBJ2-7 | TRBD2 | TRBV5-1 | TGCGCCAGCAGCTCCCTAGCGGATTCCTACGAGCAGTACTTC | CASSSLADSYEQYF
- | TRBJ2-7 | - | TRBV2 | TGTGCCAGCAGTGAAGAGTACGAGCAGTACTTC | CASSEEYEQYF
- | TRBJ2-3 | TRBD2 | TRBV28 | TGTGCCAGCAGTTTAGCGGGAGGTGTCACAGATACGCAGTATTTT | CASSLAGGVTDTQYF
- | TRBJ1-2 | - | TRBV7-9 | TGTGCCAGCAGCTTATTTTGGGGGGAGGACTATGGCTACACCTTC | CASSLFWGEDYGYTF
once | TRBJ1-2 | - | TRBV7-2 | TGTGCCAGCAGCTTGGGGATTAACTATGGCTACACCTTC | CASSLGINYGYTF
- | TRBJ1-2 | - | TRBV28 | TGTGCCAGCGCGGGAAAGCCCTATGGCTACACCTTC | CASAGKPYGYTF
once | TRBJ2-3 | - | TRBV4-1 | TGCGCCAGCAGCCTGCTAACCACTATCACTAGCACAGATACGCAGTATTTT | CASSLLTTITSTDTQYF
- | TRBJ1-1 | TRBD1 | TRBV18 | TGTGCCAGCTCATCCGGAGGGACAGGGGGCTTTCGGAACACTGAAGCTTTCTTT | CASSSGGTGGFRNTEAFF
- | TRBJ1-2 | - | TRBV18 | TGTGCCAGCTCACTGTCTGGGGGCAGCACCCCAAACTATGGCTACACCTTC | CASSLSGGSTPNYGYTF
- | TRBJ1-3 | TRBD1 | TRBV5-1 | TGCGCCAGCAGCTTGGGACCCGGACAGGCTGGAAACACCATATATTTT | CASSLGPGQAGNTIYF
- | TRBJ2-6 | TRBD2 | TRBV2 | TGTGCCAGCGCCTCTAGCGGGGTTCGCTCTGGGGCCAACGTCCTGACTTTC | CASASSGVRSGANVLTF
- | TRBJ2-7 | TRBD1 | TRBV19 | TGTGCCAGTAGTAGCACCGGGACAGGGGAATACGAGCAGTACTTC | CASSSTGTGEYEQYF
- | TRBJ1-1 | - | TRBV18 | TGTGCCAGCTCATCTCGGGAGAACACTGAAGCTTTCTTT | CASSSRENTEAFF
- | TRBJ2-1 | - | TRBV5-6 | TGTGCCAGCAGCCTCTACAATGAGCAGTTCTTC | CASSLYNEQFF
- | TRBJ2-5 | TRBD1 | TRBV28 | TGTGCCAGCAGTCCCCGGCAGGGGGCCAAACAAGAGACCCAGTACTTC | CASSPRQGAKQETQYF
- | TRBJ2-7 | TRBD1 | TRBV5-1 | TGCGCCAGCACAGCAGGGGGATCCTACGAGCAGTACTTC | CASTAGGSYEQYF
- | TRBJ1-6 | - | TRBV6-6 | TGTGCCACCAGCCGGAGGGGACAAGGAGGTTCACCCCTCCACTTT | CATSRRGQGGSPLHF
- | TRBJ2-7 | TRBD2 | TRBV28 | TGTGCCAGCGGGGCGGGGCTAGCGGGAGGATACGAGCAGTACTTC | CASGAGLAGGYEQYF
- | TRBJ2-2 | - | TRBV11-2 | TGTGCCAGCAGCTTAGGTCGGTTAACAAGGGGGACCCCCGGGGAGCTGTTTTTT | CASSLGRLTRGTPGELFF
- | TRBJ1-2 | - | TRBV28 | TGTGCCAGCAGTCCCTCGGCAGGGCCTCGATATGGCTACACCTTC | CASSPSAGPRYGYTF
- | TRBJ1-1 | - | TRBV18 | TGTGCCAGCTCACCCCGGGGACTGCACACTGAAGCTTTCTTT | CASSPRGLHTEAFF
- | TRBJ2-1 | - | TRBV5-1 | TGCGCCAGCAGCGAGGGAAGCTCCTACAATGAGCAGTTCTTC | CASSEGSSYNEQFF
once | TRBJ2-4 | - | TRBV6-1 | TGTGCCAGCAGTGCCCTCGGAACAGCCTCCAAAAACATTCAGTACTTC | CASSALGTASKNIQYF
- | TRBJ1-2 | - | TRBV28 | TGTGCCAGCAGTTTGAGCGGGTGGAACTATGGCTACACCTTC | CASSLSGWNYGYTF
- | TRBJ1-6 | - | TRBV7-9 | TGTGCCAGCAGCTCACAGGGAGGGAATTCACCCCTCCACTTT | CASSSQGGNSPLHF
- | TRBJ2-7 | - | TRBV28 | TGTGCCAGCAGTTTATTGTGGGATACGAGCTCCTACGAGCAGTACTTC | CASSLLWDTSSYEQYF
- | TRBJ1-2 | - | TRBV20-1 | TGCAGTGCTAGAGATAGTAGTTTTTCCTTC | CSARDSSFSF